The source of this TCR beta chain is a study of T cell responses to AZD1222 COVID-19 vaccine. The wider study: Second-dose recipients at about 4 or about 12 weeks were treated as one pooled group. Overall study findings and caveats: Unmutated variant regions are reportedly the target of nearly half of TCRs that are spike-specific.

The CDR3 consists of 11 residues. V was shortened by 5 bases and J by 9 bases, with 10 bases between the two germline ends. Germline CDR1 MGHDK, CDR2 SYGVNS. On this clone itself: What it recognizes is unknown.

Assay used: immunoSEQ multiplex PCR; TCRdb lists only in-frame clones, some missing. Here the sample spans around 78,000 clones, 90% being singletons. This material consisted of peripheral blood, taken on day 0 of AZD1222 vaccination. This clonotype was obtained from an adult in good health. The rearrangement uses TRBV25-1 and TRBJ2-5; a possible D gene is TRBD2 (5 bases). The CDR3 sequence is CASSKLGAQYF. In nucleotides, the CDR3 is TGTGCCAGCAGTAAACTAGGAGCCCAGTACTTC.